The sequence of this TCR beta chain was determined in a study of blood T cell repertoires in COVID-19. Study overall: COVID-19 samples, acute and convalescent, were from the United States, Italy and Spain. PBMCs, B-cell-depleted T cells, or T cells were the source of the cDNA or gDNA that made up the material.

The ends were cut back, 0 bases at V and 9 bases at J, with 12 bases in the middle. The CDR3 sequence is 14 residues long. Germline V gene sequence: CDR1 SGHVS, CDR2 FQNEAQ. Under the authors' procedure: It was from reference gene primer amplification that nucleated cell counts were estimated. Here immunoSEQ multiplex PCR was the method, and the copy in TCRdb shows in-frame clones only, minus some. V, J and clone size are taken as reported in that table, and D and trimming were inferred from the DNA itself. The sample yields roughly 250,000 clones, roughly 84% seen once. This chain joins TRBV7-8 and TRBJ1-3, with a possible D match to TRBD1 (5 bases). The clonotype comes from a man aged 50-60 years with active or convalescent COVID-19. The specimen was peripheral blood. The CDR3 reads CASSLALNGGTIYF. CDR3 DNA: TGTGCCAGCAGCTTAGCGCTCAACGGGGGCACCATATATTTT.